The next 23 T cell receptor beta chains were all read from a single sample in a study of control samples from healthy donors and cancer patients. TCRdb's table, derived via immunoSEQ multiplex PCR, lists solely in-frame clones and lacks some. The sample contains about 140,000 clones, roughly nine tenths of which appear only once. Source material: blood. These receptors were collected from a man aged 25 to 40 in good health.

The chain carries TRBV11-3 and TRBJ1-3, with D uncertain. Trimming took off 5 bases at V and 0 bases at J, with 8 bases between the two ends. Germline CDR1 SGHNT, CDR2 YENEEA. The CDR3 runs to 14 residues. The CDR3, as DNA: TGTGCCAGCAGCCTAACGGGCTCTGGAAACACCATATATTTT. This sequence encodes CASSLTGSGNTIYF. The variable domain in full, with the rest retrieved from reference TRBV11-3 and TRBJ1-3, is EAGVVQSPRYKIIEKKQPVAFWCNPISGHNTLYWYLQNLGQGPELLIRYENEEAVDDSQLPKDRFSAERLKGVDSTLKIQPAELGDSAVYLCASSLTGSGNTIYFGEGSWLTVV.

The rearrangement joins TRBV12-3 or TRBV12-4 to TRBJ1-2; D possibly corresponds to TRBD1 (6 bases). V was pared by 7 bases and J by 4 bases, with 10 bases between. The CDR3 loop spans 12 amino acids. The CDR3 protein is CASKRTAYGYTF. In DNA form, the CDR3 reads TGTGCCAGCAAGCGGACAGCCTATGGCTACACCTTC.

The genes are TRBV7-8 and TRBJ2-1, with TRBD1 as a possible D gene (6 bases). The CDR3 length is 16 residues. V was pared by 5 bases and J by 9 bases, with 23 bases between. Germline V lookup: CDR1 SGHVS, CDR2 FQNEAQ. The CDR3 spells CASSPTTQAGAAEQFF. The CDR3 bases are TGTGCCAGCAGCCCAACAACCCAAGCAGGGGCCGCTGAGCAGTTCTTC.

The chain links TRBV11-1 to TRBJ2-1; D call uncertain. Per the germline V gene, CDR1 is SGHAT and CDR2 is FQDESV (reference sequence). Trimming removed 0 bases at V and 0 bases at J, with 12 bases between. The CDR3 is 17 amino acids. This CDR3 is CASSLALGPASYNEQFF. The CDR3 DNA follows: TGTGCCAGCAGCTTAGCGCTTGGACCCGCCTCCTACAATGAGCAGTTCTTC.

The chain links TRBV6-5 to TRBJ1-5; no definite D call. The CDR3 length is 13 residues. Germline V gene sequence: CDR1 MNHEY, CDR2 SVGAGI. V lost 7 bases and J lost 3, with 10 bases in between. The CDR3 loop reads CASITAINQPQHF. The CDR3 DNA is TGTGCCAGCATAACAGCCATCAATCAGCCCCAGCATTTT.

The chain carries TRBV2 and TRBJ2-5, with 7 bases that match TRBD1. The CDR3 is made up of 14 amino acids. The V segment lost 4 bases and the J segment 2 bases; nucleotides outside the gene matches: 4. Per the germline V gene, CDR1 is SNHLY and CDR2 is FYNNEI. In nucleotides, the CDR3 is TGTGCCAGCAGTGGTATCAGGGGGCAAGAGACCCAGTACTTC. It is translated as CASSGIRGQETQYF.

The J gene is TRBJ2-7, the V gene TRBV24-1; a possible D gene is TRBD2 (5 bases). The CDR3 has 15 amino acids. In germline, CDR1 is KGHDR, CDR2 SFDVKD. The germline V and J ends were trimmed by 2 bases and 4 bases, with 14 bases remaining between them. DNA of the CDR3: TGTGCCACCAGTGATTCGGCCCCGGGAAGGTACGAGCAGTACTTC. Its translation: CATSDSAPGRYEQYF.

This chain joins TRBV28 and TRBJ2-1; 7 bases fit TRBD1. The V segment lost 3 bases and the J segment 5 bases; nucleotides outside the gene matches: 4. The CDR3 extends over 14 amino acids. Germline V gives CDR1 MDHEN, CDR2 SYDVKM. CDR3 loop: CASSFHRGNNEQFF. The CDR3 DNA is TGTGCCAGCAGTTTTCACAGGGGAAACAATGAGCAGTTCTTC.

As for this clone: Distinct nucleotide sequences in the sample also encode this CDR3. The rearrangement links TRBV4-1 to TRBJ1-1; D possibly corresponds to TRBD1 (6 bases). Germline V gives CDR1 MGHRA, CDR2 YSYEKL. The V and J ends lost 0 bases and 4 bases respectively, with 9 bases between them. CDR3 length: 14 amino acids. The CDR3 protein is CASSQDGGGTEAFF. The CDR3 coding sequence is TGCGCCAGCAGCCAAGATGGGGGCGGCACTGAAGCTTTCTTT.

This chain links TRBV11-2 with TRBJ2-1; 7 bases align to TRBD2. Germline lookup yields CDR1 SGHAT and CDR2 FQNNGV. The V gene end was trimmed by 4 bases and the J gene end by 12 bases; junction bases not matched to a gene: 6. The CDR3 totals 12 residues. The CDR3 region has the DNA TGTGCCAGCAGCTATCTCCCGGGGGGGCAGTTCTTC. This translates into CASSYLPGGQFF. Combining the CDR3 with reference TRBV11-2 and TRBJ2-1 gives the whole variable domain EAGVAQSPRYKIIEKRQSVAFWCNPISGHATLYWYQQILGQGPKLLIQFQNNGVVDDSQLPKDRFSAERLKGVDSTLKIQPAKLEDSAVYLCASSYLPGGQFFGPGTRLTVL.

The CDR3 bases are TGTGCCAGCTCAGGAAGCGGGGGGGCACTACCCAATGAGCAGTTCTTC. Translating gives CASSGSGGALPNEQFF. The chain couples TRBV7-9 to TRBJ2-1, with 10 bases aligning to TRBD2. Germline V CDR1 and CDR2: SEHNR, FQNEAQ (reference sequence). The CDR3 consists of 16 residues. V trimming: 8 bases; J trimming: 6 bases; junction bases outside the gene matches: 13. The whole variable domain, remainder taken from reference TRBV7-9 and TRBJ2-1, is DTGVSQNPRHKITKRGQNVTFRCDPISEHNRLYWYRQTLGQGPEFLTYFQNEAQLEKSRLLSDRFSAERPKGSFSTLEIQRTEQGDSAMYLCASSGSGGALPNEQFFGPGTRLTVL.

The CDR3 here is CASSPTSGSVYEQYF. The CDR3 DNA sequence: TGCGCCAGCAGCCCTACTAGCGGGAGCGTCTACGAGCAGTACTTC. The chain joins TRBV5-1 to TRBJ2-7, with 11 bases that match TRBD2. This CDR3 is 15 amino acids long. V shed 4 bases and J 3 bases; nucleotides not matched to a gene: 6. From germline, CDR1 is SGHRS and CDR2 YFSETQ.

The chain combines TRBV4-1 with TRBJ1-2; D remains ambiguous. V was clipped by 4 bases and J by 4 bases, with 16 bases between them. Germline V gene lookup returns CDR1 MGHRA and CDR2 YSYEKL. The CDR3 is 15 amino acids. The CDR3 sequence is CASSPAPDGTYGYTF. In DNA, the CDR3 is TGCGCCAGCAGCCCCGCCCCCGACGGAACCTATGGCTACACCTTC.

This sequence joins TRBV9 and TRBJ2-7, with 8 bases aligning to TRBD1. The germline V gene has CDR1 SGDLS and CDR2 YYNGEE. The CDR3 consists of 16 residues. Trimming removed 1 base from V and 0 bases from J; junction bases left unmatched: 6. CDR3 amino acids: CASSVTTGESSYEQYF. The CDR3 region has the DNA TGTGCCAGCAGCGTAACGACAGGGGAGAGCTCCTACGAGCAGTACTTC. Supplemented by reference TRBV9 and TRBJ2-7, the full variable domain reads DSGVTQTPKHLITATGQRVTLRCSPRSGDLSVYWYQQSLDQGLQFLIQYYNGEERAKGNILERFSAQQFPDLHSELNLSSLELGDSALYFCASSVTTGESSYEQYFGPGTRLTVT.

This rearrangement joins TRBV11-2 to TRBJ2-5, with 9 bases identical to TRBD2. Germline V gene lookup returns CDR1 SGHAT and CDR2 FQNNGV. Unmatched junction bases numbered 5, after V lost 2 bases and J lost 4 bases. This CDR3 is built from 15 residues. The CDR3 sequence is CASSLFAGGAETQYF. The CDR3 coding sequence is TGTGCCAGCAGCTTATTTGCGGGGGGGGCAGAGACCCAGTACTTC.

This chain uses TRBV21-1 with TRBJ1-2; the table's TRBD1 call for D was not verified on the DNA. TRBV21-1 is classified as a pseudogene. This CDR3 region has 14 residues. CDR3 nucleotide sequence: TGTGCCAGCAGTTCCGGGACAGGGGACTATGGCTACACCTTC. It specifies CASSSGTGDYGYTF.

The genes are TRBV6-5 and TRBJ2-3, with 11 bases lining up with TRBD2. From germline, CDR1 is MNHEY and CDR2 SVGAGI. The CDR3 is 15 residues long. Trimming cost V 7 bases and J 1 base; bases outside gene matches: 4. The CDR3 here is CASIWGLAGTDTQYF. The CDR3 DNA is TGTGCCAGCATTTGGGGACTAGCGGGCACAGATACGCAGTATTTT.

This clone turned up a few times. The J gene is TRBJ1-2, the V gene TRBV6-5; maybe TRBD1 (5 bases). The V and J ends lost 4 bases and 7 bases respectively, with 16 bases between them. The germline gives CDR1 MNHEY, CDR2 SVGAGI. This CDR3 contains 14 residues. This CDR3 is CASSSLGGAFGYTF. CDR3 coding DNA: TGTGCCAGCAGTTCCTTGGGGGGTGCGTTTGGCTACACCTTC.

The chain has TRBV9 and TRBJ2-5, with a possible D match to TRBD2 (6 bases). This CDR3 is built from 16 residues. V was clipped by 1 base and J by 4 bases, with 17 bases between them. Per germline, CDR1 SGDLS and CDR2 YYNGEE. CDR3 amino acids: CASSVFSRQGGETQYF. The CDR3 DNA reads as TGTGCCAGCAGCGTATTTTCCCGGCAGGGAGGAGAGACCCAGTACTTC. Complete variable domain (other parts from reference TRBV9 and TRBJ2-5): DSGVTQTPKHLITATGQRVTLRCSPRSGDLSVYWYQQSLDQGLQFLIQYYNGEERAKGNILERFSAQQFPDLHSELNLSSLELGDSALYFCASSVFSRQGGETQYFGPGTRLLVL.

The chain couples TRBV29-1 to TRBJ2-2; D is perhaps TRBD2 (5 bases). This CDR3 is built from 14 residues. Trimming removed 4 bases from V and 3 bases from J, with 12 bases in between. Germline loops: CDR1 SQVTM, CDR2 ANQGSEA. CDR3 residues: CSVAGIRDTGELFF. DNA of the CDR3: TGCAGCGTTGCGGGGATTCGGGACACCGGGGAGCTGTTTTTT.

The gene calls are TRBV7-3 and TRBJ2-5; 7 bases align to TRBD1. Germline V gene data show CDR1 as SGHTA and CDR2 as FQGTGA. With V trimmed by 2 bases and J by 1 base, 13 bases remained unmatched. The CDR3 spans 18 residues. The CDR3 loop reads CASSLGDSDHPRQETQYF. The CDR3 DNA sequence: TGTGCCAGCAGCTTAGGGGACAGCGATCACCCCCGCCAAGAGACCCAGTACTTC.

The chain is built from TRBV2 and TRBJ1-5; weak D call: TRBD1 (5 bases). CDR1 is SNHLY and CDR2 is FYNNEI in the germline V gene. CDR3 length: 16 amino acids. Trimming cost V 0 bases and J 3 bases, with 12 bases left between them. This chain's CDR3 is CASSEAQGLHNQPQHF. The CDR3 coding sequence is TGTGCCAGCAGTGAAGCTCAGGGACTTCACAATCAGCCCCAGCATTTT.

This chain joins TRBV5-5 and TRBJ2-5; D possibly uses TRBD1 or TRBD2 (5 bases each). Trimming removed 0 bases at V and 2 bases at J, with 11 bases between. The germline CDR1 and CDR2 sequences are SGHKS and YYEKEE (reference sequence). CDR3 size: 15 residues. CDR3: CASSLGSGQQETQYF. CDR3 DNA: TGTGCCAGCAGCTTGGGCTCGGGGCAACAAGAGACCCAGTACTTC. Full variable domain (remainder filled in from reference TRBV5-5 and TRBJ2-5): DAGVTQSPTHLIKTRGQQVTLRCSPISGHKSVSWYQQVLGQGPQFIFQYYEKEERGRGNFPDRFSARQFPNYSSELNVNALLLGDSALYLCASSLGSGQQETQYFGPGTRLLVL.